This TCR beta chain was recorded in a study of cytomegalovirus exposure and HLA in healthy donors. The primer mix had 60 Vbeta and 13 Jbeta primers. The repertoire was sequenced with immunoSEQ multiplex PCR; TCRdb's copy has only in-frame clones and lacks some. The sample contains about 140,000 clones, 80% to 85% of which appear only once. Germline V gives CDR1 MDHEN, CDR2 SYDVKM. V was pared by 6 bases and J by 4 bases, with 13 bases of the junction left unmatched. The CDR3 is 16 amino acids. This chain links TRBV28 with TRBJ1-2; 8 bases align to TRBD1. This clonotype was sampled from a female donor in good health and CMV-seronegative. Sequencing used PBMCs. CDR3 sequence (DNA): TGTGCCAGCAGACTAAGAGGGTCAGGGGGCAGCTATGGCTACACCTTC. Translated, it gives CASRLRGSGGSYGYTF.